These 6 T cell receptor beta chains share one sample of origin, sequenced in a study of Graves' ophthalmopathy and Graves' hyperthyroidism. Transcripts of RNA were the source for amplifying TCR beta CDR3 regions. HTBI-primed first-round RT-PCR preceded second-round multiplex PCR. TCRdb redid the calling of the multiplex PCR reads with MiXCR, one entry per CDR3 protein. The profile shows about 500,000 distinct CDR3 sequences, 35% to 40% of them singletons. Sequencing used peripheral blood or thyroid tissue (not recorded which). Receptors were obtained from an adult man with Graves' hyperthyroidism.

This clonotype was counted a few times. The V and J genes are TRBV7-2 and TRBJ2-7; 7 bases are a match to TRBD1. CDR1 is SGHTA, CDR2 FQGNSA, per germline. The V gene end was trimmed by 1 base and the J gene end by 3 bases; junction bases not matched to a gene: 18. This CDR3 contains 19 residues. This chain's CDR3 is CASSLGSGTAFSFFYEQYF. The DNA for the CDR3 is TGTGCCAGCAGCTTAGGGTCCGGGACAGCCTTTTCCTTTTTCTACGAGCAGTACTTC.

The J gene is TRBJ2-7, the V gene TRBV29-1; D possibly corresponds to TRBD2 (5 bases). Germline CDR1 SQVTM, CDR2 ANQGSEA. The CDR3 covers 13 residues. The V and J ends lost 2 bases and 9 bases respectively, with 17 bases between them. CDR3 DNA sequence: TGCAGCGTTGAACCTCCTGTAGGGAGCGCGCAGTACTTC. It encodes CSVEPPVGSAQYF.

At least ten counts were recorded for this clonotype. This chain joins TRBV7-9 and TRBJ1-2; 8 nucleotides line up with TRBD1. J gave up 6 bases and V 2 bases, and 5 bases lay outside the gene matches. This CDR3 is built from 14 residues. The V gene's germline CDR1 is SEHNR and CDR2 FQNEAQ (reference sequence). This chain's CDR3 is CASSLQGARDGYTF. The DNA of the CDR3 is TGTGCCAGCAGCTTACAGGGGGCCCGGGATGGCTACACCTTC.

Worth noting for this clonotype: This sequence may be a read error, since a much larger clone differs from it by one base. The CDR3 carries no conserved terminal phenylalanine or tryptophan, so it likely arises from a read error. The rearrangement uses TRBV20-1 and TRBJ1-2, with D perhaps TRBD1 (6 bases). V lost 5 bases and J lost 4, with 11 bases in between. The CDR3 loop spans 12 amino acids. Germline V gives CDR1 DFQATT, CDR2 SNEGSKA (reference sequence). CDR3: CSASDRIYGYTL. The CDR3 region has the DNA TGCAGTGCTTCCGACAGGATCTATGGCTACACCCTC.

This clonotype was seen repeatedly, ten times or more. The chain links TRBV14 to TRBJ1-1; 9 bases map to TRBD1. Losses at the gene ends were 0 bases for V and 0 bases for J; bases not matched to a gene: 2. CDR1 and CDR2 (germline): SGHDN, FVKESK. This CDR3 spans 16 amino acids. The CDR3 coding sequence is TGTGCCAGCAGCCAAGAACAGGGGGCGATGAACACTGAAGCTTTCTTT. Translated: CASSQEQGAMNTEAFF. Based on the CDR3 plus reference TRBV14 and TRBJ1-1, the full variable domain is EAGVTQFPSHSVIEKGQTVTLRCDPISGHDNLYWYRRVMGKEIKFLLHFVKESKQDESGMPNNRFLAERTGGTYSTLKVQPAELEDSGVYFCASSQEQGAMNTEAFFGQGTRLTVV.

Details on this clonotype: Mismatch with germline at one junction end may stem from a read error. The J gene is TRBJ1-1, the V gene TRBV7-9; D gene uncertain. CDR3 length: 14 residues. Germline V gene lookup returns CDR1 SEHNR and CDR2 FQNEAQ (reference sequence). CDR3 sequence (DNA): TGCGCCAGCAGCCATCCGGGTAGCGGGAAAGAAGCTTTCTTT. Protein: CASSHPGSGKEAFF.